These 31 T cell receptor beta chains originate from one sample sequenced in a study of T cells after yellow fever vaccination. TCRdb passed the 5' RACE reads through MiXCR, listing each CDR3 protein once. The table includes about 300,000 distinct CDR3 sequences, roughly 9% detected once. Sequenced here: CD4+ T cells sorted from PBMCs, sampled 5 days after the yellow fever booster vaccination. Every receptor here comes from a man between 18 and 29 years old who received the YFV17D yellow fever vaccine.

This clonotype was detected many times. The chain carries TRBV7-9 and TRBJ2-5; D perhaps matches TRBD2 (5 bases). From germline, CDR1 is SEHNR and CDR2 FQNEAQ (reference sequence). Trimming pared 3 bases from V and 5 bases from J, leaving 7 bases between. There are 12 residues in the CDR3. The DNA of the CDR3 is TGTGCCAGCAGCTTTAGCGTTGAGACCCAGTACTTC. It yields the protein CASSFSVETQYF.

V and J are TRBV12-3 or TRBV12-4 and TRBJ1-6, with a possible D match to TRBD1 (6 bases). The V end lost 6 bases, the J end lost 2 bases, and 14 bases lay between the germline ends. CDR3 length: 16 residues. This chain's CDR3 is CASRAGRGTYNSPLHF. CDR3 nucleotides: TGTGCCAGCAGGGCGGGCAGGGGAACCTATAATTCACCCCTCCACTTT.

CDR3 loop: CASSPQFFRETQYF. CDR3 sequence (DNA): TGTGCCAGCTCACCACAGTTTTTCCGAGAGACCCAGTACTTC. The chain employs TRBV18 and TRBJ2-5; D gene uncertain. This CDR3 has 14 amino acids. V lost 1 base to trimming and J lost 4 bases, with 10 bases between them. Germline values: CDR1 KGHSH, CDR2 LQKENI.

V and J are TRBV5-6 and TRBJ2-1, with 11 bases identical to TRBD2. The V and J ends lost 3 bases and 13 bases, in that order; junction bases with no gene match: 6. There are 13 residues in the CDR3. The V gene's germline CDR1 is SGHDT and CDR2 YYEEEE. CDR3 region: CASSSLAGGAQFF. The CDR3 DNA follows: TGTGCCAGCAGCTCCCTAGCGGGGGGCGCCCAGTTCTTC.

This clonotype was found a few times. This chain uses TRBV7-2 with TRBJ1-2; 9 bases map to TRBD1. V lost 0 bases and J lost 4; bases outside the gene matches: 6. In germline, CDR1 is SGHTA, CDR2 FQGNSA. The CDR3 length is 16 residues. The CDR3 sequence is CASSLAGTGLSYGYTF. The DNA of the CDR3 is TGTGCCAGCAGCTTAGCCGGGACAGGGCTCAGCTATGGCTACACCTTC.

This clonotype has at least ten counts. The chain links TRBV15 to TRBJ2-1, with a tentative D call TRBD2 (7 bases). Germline V CDR1 and CDR2: LNHNV, YYDKDF (reference sequence). The CDR3 has 15 residues. The V and J ends lost 2 bases and 7 bases respectively, with 15 bases between them. CDR3 protein: CATSRSNRGGNEQFF. Here the CDR3 DNA reads TGTGCCACCAGCAGATCCAATAGGGGGGGGAATGAGCAGTTCTTC.

This clonotype was counted many times. V and J are TRBV12-3 or TRBV12-4 and TRBJ1-3; no reliable D call. With 3 bases removed from V and 0 bases from J, the gap between germline ends came to 9 bases. The CDR3 sequence is 15 residues long. DNA of the CDR3: TGTGCCAGCAGTTTGGGCCTGCCCTCTGGAAACACCATATATTTT. Amino acid sequence: CASSLGLPSGNTIYF.

Ten or more counts support this clonotype. The V gene is TRBV4-3, the J gene TRBJ2-3, with 8 nucleotides matching TRBD2. Germline CDR1 is LGHNA and CDR2 is YSLEER. V shed 4 bases, J shed 11 bases, and the junction held 11 bases outside the gene matches. The CDR3 has 14 amino acids. The DNA of the CDR3 is TGCGCCAGCAGCCCCGGACTAGCAGTTTTTAAGCAGTATTTT. Translation gives CASSPGLAVFKQYF.

This clonotype was observed many times. In nucleotides, the CDR3 is TGTGCCAGCACACGGGGGTTCTACAATGAGCAGTTCTTC. Translating gives CASTRGFYNEQFF. The chain carries TRBV5-6 and TRBJ2-1; tentative D call: TRBD2 (6 bases). CDR1 is SGHDT, CDR2 YYEEEE, per germline. The CDR3 is 13 amino acids. Trimming took 6 bases from V and 3 from J, leaving 10 bases between them.

This clonotype appeared a few times. V gene TRBV5-5 combines with J gene TRBJ1-5; 9 nucleotides match TRBD1. In germline, CDR1 is SGHKS, CDR2 YYEKEE (reference sequence). J gave up 6 bases and V 1 base, and 8 bases lay outside the gene matches. CDR3 size: 16 residues. The CDR3 region is CASSLYPGQGPQPQHF. The CDR3 DNA is TGTGCCAGCAGCTTGTATCCGGGACAGGGCCCTCAGCCCCAGCATTTT. The entire variable domain, with the rest obtained from reference TRBV5-5 and TRBJ1-5, is as follows: DAGVTQSPTHLIKTRGQQVTLRCSPISGHKSVSWYQQVLGQGPQFIFQYYEKEERGRGNFPDRFSARQFPNYSSELNVNALLLGDSALYLCASSLYPGQGPQPQHFGDGTRLSIL.

The J gene is TRBJ2-1, the V gene TRBV2; possible D gene TRBD1, 5 bases. Trimming took off 5 bases at V and 7 bases at J, with 15 bases between the two ends. CDR3 length: 14 residues. CDR1 SNHLY and CDR2 FYNNEI come from the germline V gene. This CDR3 reads CASSFQGVQNEQFF. CDR3 DNA: TGTGCCAGCAGTTTTCAGGGTGTGCAAAATGAGCAGTTCTTC.

The rearrangement links TRBV3-1 to TRBJ2-1; 12 bases agree with TRBD1. V gave up 4 bases and J gave up 9 bases; unmatched junction bases: 7. The germline CDR1 and CDR2 sequences are LGHDT and YNNKEL (reference sequence). The CDR3 is 15 residues long. CDR3 in DNA: TGTGCCAGCAGCCTCCCGGGACAGGGGGCATCTGAGCAGTTCTTC. It codes for CASSLPGQGASEQFF.

In this sample, this clonotype turned up a few times. The chain uses TRBV18 and TRBJ1-2; 7 bases line up with TRBD1. The CDR3 sequence is 15 residues long. In germline, CDR1 is KGHSH, CDR2 LQKENI. V was pared by 1 base and J by 3 bases, with 5 bases of the junction left unmatched. Here the CDR3 DNA reads TGTGCCAGCTCACCACGACAGGGTGGGGACTATGGCTACACCTTC. Translating gives CASSPRQGGDYGYTF. Looking up the rest from reference TRBV18 and TRBJ1-2 gives the full variable domain: NAGVMQNPRHLVRRRGQEARLRCSPMKGHSHVYWYRQLPEEGLKFMVYLQKENIIDESGMPKERFSAEFPKEGPSILRIQQVVRGDSAAYFCASSPRQGGDYGYTFGSGTRLTVV.

The J gene is TRBJ2-7, the V gene TRBV20-1; TRBD1 is a possible D gene (6 bases). The CDR3 is 13 residues long. V was cut by 3 bases and J by 4 bases, with 13 bases left in between. The V gene's germline CDR1 is DFQATT and CDR2 SNEGSKA (reference sequence). The CDR3 is CSASYPRGYEQYF. The CDR3 nucleotides read TGCAGTGCTAGTTACCCAAGGGGGTACGAGCAGTACTTC.

Here the CDR3 reads CASSLTGSPASVPGYTF. CDR3 DNA sequence: TGCGCCAGCAGTTTAACGGGGAGCCCAGCCTCCGTCCCTGGCTACACCTTC. The gene calls are TRBV5-1 and TRBJ1-2; no clear D gene. The germline V and J ends were trimmed by 5 bases and 7 bases, with 27 bases remaining between them. The CDR3 runs 17 residues. Germline CDR1 is SGHRS and CDR2 is YFSETQ. Combining the CDR3 with reference TRBV5-1 and TRBJ1-2 gives the whole variable domain KAGVTQTPRYLIKTRGQQVTLSCSPISGHRSVSWYQQTPGQGLQFLFEYFSETQRNKGNFPGRFSGRQFSNSRSEMNVSTLELGDSALYLCASSLTGSPASVPGYTFGSGTRLTVV.

This clonotype was detected many times. The chain employs TRBV5-1 and TRBJ2-5, with TRBD1 matching over 7 bases. V lost 4 bases and J lost 2; bases outside the gene matches: 2. This CDR3 has 13 amino acids. The germline V gene has CDR1 SGHRS and CDR2 YFSETQ. The CDR3 region is CASSSRGQETQYF. The DNA for the CDR3 is TGCGCCAGCAGCAGCAGGGGGCAAGAGACCCAGTACTTC.

This clonotype has a count of ten or more. This sequence joins TRBV29-1 and TRBJ2-4; 9 bases fit TRBD1. After removal of 4 bases from V and 16 bases from J, the junction contained 8 bases not matched to a gene. CDR3 length equals 11 residues. Germline V gene lookup returns CDR1 SQVTM and CDR2 ANQGSEA. CDR3 nucleotide sequence: TGCAGCGTTGGCGGGGACAGGGAGGAATACTTC. Translated, it gives CSVGGDREEYF.

This clonotype was recorded a few times. The chain couples TRBV4-3 to TRBJ2-1; D perhaps matches TRBD2 (6 bases). The CDR3 is 17 residues long. The germline V gene encodes CDR1 LGHNA and CDR2 YSLEER. Trimming pared 2 bases from V and 0 bases from J, leaving 14 bases between. CDR3 nucleotides: TGCGCCAGCAGCCAACCGCGGGGACTCAGCTCCTACAATGAGCAGTTCTTC. It specifies CASSQPRGLSSYNEQFF.

V and J are TRBV2 and TRBJ2-7; TRBD1 matches 10 bases. This CDR3 has 15 amino acids. With 3 bases clipped from V and 7 bases from J, the junction kept 9 bases outside the gene matches. CDR1 is SNHLY, CDR2 FYNNEI, per germline. The CDR3 spells CASSEDPGTGVEQYF. The CDR3 bases are TGTGCCAGCAGTGAGGATCCCGGGACAGGGGTTGAGCAGTACTTC. Full variable domain (outside the CDR3, taken from reference TRBV2 and TRBJ2-7): EPEVTQTPSHQVTQMGQEVILRCVPISNHLYFYWYRQILGQKVEFLVSFYNNEISEKSEIFDDQFSVERPDGSNFTLKIRSTKLEDSAMYFCASSEDPGTGVEQYFGPGTRLTVT.

The rearrangement uses TRBV29-1 and TRBJ2-2; D call uncertain. CDR1 and CDR2 from the germline V gene are SQVTM and ANQGSEA. The CDR3 has 12 amino acids. V was trimmed by 4 bases and J by 7 bases, leaving 10 bases between them. CDR3 bases: TGCAGCGTTGGGGGTTCCGTCGGGGAGCTGTTTTTT. Translation gives CSVGGSVGELFF.

The V call is TRBV6-2 or TRBV6-3, the J call TRBJ2-3; the match to TRBD2 covers 10 bases. Germline trimming cut 7 bases from V and 4 bases from J; bases unmatched to any gene: 2. Germline loops: CDR1 MNHEY, CDR2 SVGEGT. This CDR3 comprises 13 residues. CDR3: CASTLAGADTQYF. Written as DNA, the CDR3 is TGTGCCAGCACCCTAGCGGGGGCAGATACGCAGTATTTT.

This clonotype has only a few counts. The rearrangement links TRBV6-5 to TRBJ1-2; weak D call: TRBD1 (5 bases). V was clipped by 4 bases and J by 7 bases, with 13 bases between them. Germline loops: CDR1 MNHEY, CDR2 SVGAGI. The CDR3 is 13 residues long. Here the CDR3 reads CASSFGRVGGYTF. The CDR3 coding sequence is TGTGCCAGCAGTTTCGGCAGGGTGGGTGGCTACACCTTC.

This clonotype appeared a few times. The rearrangement joins TRBV5-1 to TRBJ1-2; maybe TRBD1 (5 bases). The CDR3 has 14 amino acids. V was shortened by 0 bases and J by 8 bases, with 14 bases between the two germline ends. Germline V gives CDR1 SGHRS, CDR2 YFSETQ. The CDR3 reads CASSLAAGGRGYTF. The CDR3 nucleotides read TGCGCCAGCAGCTTGGCCGCCGGGGGAAGGGGCTACACCTTC.

The V call is TRBV20-1, the J call TRBJ1-5; D possibly corresponds to TRBD1 (6 bases). V gave up 6 bases and J gave up 0 bases, with 15 bases separating them. In germline, CDR1 is DFQATT, CDR2 SNEGSKA (reference sequence). The CDR3 loop spans 15 amino acids. In DNA, the CDR3 is TGCAGTGCCGAGGACAGAGCCCTTAGCAATCAGCCCCAGCATTTT. This sequence encodes CSAEDRALSNQPQHF.

This clonotype was found many times. J is TRBJ2-3 and V is TRBV7-6; 9 bases match TRBD2. Germline V gene data show CDR1 as SGHVS and CDR2 as FNYEAQ. The trim removed 4 bases at V and 5 bases at J, leaving 13 bases unmatched. The CDR3 runs to 17 residues. CDR3 sequence (DNA): TGTGCCAGCAGCTCTCGTGCGGGGGGGCGACTAAAAGATACGCAGTATTTT. Residues: CASSSRAGGRLKDTQYF.

This sequence joins TRBV5-1 and TRBJ2-3; D is perhaps TRBD1 (5 bases). Germline CDR1 reads SGHRS; CDR2 reads YFSETQ. V was cut by 4 bases and J by 0 bases, with 15 bases left in between. CDR3 size: 16 residues. The DNA for the CDR3 is TGCGCCAGCAGCCCCGGTAGGGGCACTAGCACAGATACGCAGTATTTT. This translates into CASSPGRGTSTDTQYF.

The chain links TRBV7-2 to TRBJ1-6; no firm D call. The V and J ends lost 4 bases and 9 bases respectively, with 10 bases between them. The CDR3 is made up of 13 amino acids. Per germline, CDR1 SGHTA and CDR2 FQGNSA. The CDR3 bases are TGTGCCAGCAGCTATGACCGGGGTTCACCCCTCCACTTT. Translation: CASSYDRGSPLHF.

The table lists this clonotype with many counts. The chain recombines TRBV29-1 with TRBJ1-1; D is ambiguous. Germline assignment: CDR1 SQVTM and CDR2 ANQGSEA. The V and J ends lost 0 bases and 0 bases respectively, with 8 bases between them. The CDR3 is 14 amino acids. The CDR3 loop is CSVEDRVMNTEAFF. The CDR3, as DNA: TGCAGCGTTGAAGATCGTGTCATGAACACTGAAGCTTTCTTT.

This clonotype has only a few counts. V is TRBV7-3 and J is TRBJ2-3; 11 bases agree with TRBD2. Losses at the gene ends were 4 bases for V and 2 bases for J; bases not matched to a gene: 5. Germline V gene sequence: CDR1 SGHTA, CDR2 FQGTGA. This CDR3 has 16 amino acids. The chain's CDR3 is CASSSGLAGITDTQYF. The CDR3 DNA sequence: TGTGCCAGCAGCTCCGGACTAGCGGGCATCACAGATACGCAGTATTTT.

This chain joins TRBV11-2 and TRBJ2-3; 7 bases align to TRBD1. The germline V gene has CDR1 SGHAT and CDR2 FQNNGV. The CDR3 is 15 amino acids. With V trimmed by 4 bases and J by 2 bases, 6 bases remained unmatched. Here the CDR3 reads CASSSRQGITDTQYF. The CDR3 coding sequence is TGTGCCAGCAGCTCGAGACAGGGAATCACAGATACGCAGTATTTT.

The chain uses TRBV7-3 and TRBJ2-1; 9 nucleotides agree with TRBD1. This CDR3 comprises 14 residues. With 4 bases clipped from V and 8 bases from J, the junction kept 6 bases outside the gene matches. Per germline, CDR1 SGHTA and CDR2 FQGTGA. CDR3 loop: CASSSTGGKDEQFF. The CDR3 DNA sequence: TGTGCCAGCAGCTCGACAGGGGGTAAGGATGAGCAGTTCTTC. The variable domain in full, with the rest retrieved from reference TRBV7-3 and TRBJ2-1, is GAGVSQTPSNKVTEKGKYVELRCDPISGHTALYWYRQSLGQGPEFLIYFQGTGAADDSGLPNDRFFAVRPEGSVSTLKIQRTERGDSAVYLCASSSTGGKDEQFFGPGTRLTVL.